This TCR beta chain was sequenced during a study of blood T cell repertoires in COVID-19. In the study overall: Specimens from acute and convalescent COVID-19 originated in the United States, Italy and Spain. Sample material is recorded as cDNA or gDNA derived from T cells, B-cell-depleted T cells, or PBMCs.

In the original analysis: How many nucleated cells were present was estimated from reference gene primer amplification. Sequencing was performed with immunoSEQ multiplex PCR; in TCRdb, only in-frame clones are kept and a portion is missing. That table supplies the V and J calls and clone size; D and trimming were determined from the DNA. This sample has roughly 160,000 clones, with over 80% found just once. This CDR3 region has 14 residues. From germline, CDR1 is SGHRS and CDR2 YFSETQ. With V trimmed by 4 bases and J by 10 bases, 7 bases remained unmatched. V usage is TRBV5-1 and J usage is TRBJ2-1; 11 bases are shared with TRBD2. The clonotype comes from a woman aged 60-75 years who had recovered from COVID-19. The sample consisted of peripheral blood. The chain's CDR3 is CASSRTSGQLEQFF. In DNA, the CDR3 is TGCGCCAGCAGCCGGACTAGCGGGCAACTGGAGCAGTTCTTC.